This T cell receptor beta chain was retrieved from a study of shared T cell receptors in the human thymus. Sequencing used immunoSEQ multiplex PCR; TCRdb keeps in-frame clones, though not all of them. Here the sample spans hundreds of thousands of clones, around 87% being singletons. V shed 4 bases and J 6 bases; nucleotides not matched to a gene: 24. This CDR3 comprises 19 residues. Germline values: CDR1 SGHDN, CDR2 FVKESK. The data also belong to a second study, concerning human thymus T cells. From that report: Thymic samples were excised during corrective heart operations. Related research has reported that thymic repertoires overlap highly among unrelated individuals.

The chain employs TRBV14 and TRBJ2-7, with 7 bases matching TRBD2. The TCR sequence derives from a boy in the first two years of life with a congenital heart defect. The sample was thymocytes. The CDR3 nucleotides read TGTGCCAGCAGCCCCCAAGGAGTCAACCTGACAAACCCGGGGGGCGAGCAGTACTTC. As protein: CASSPQGVNLTNPGGEQYF. The entire variable domain, with the rest obtained from reference TRBV14 and TRBJ2-7, is as follows: EAGVTQFPSHSVIEKGQTVTLRCDPISGHDNLYWYRRVMGKEIKFLLHFVKESKQDESGMPNNRFLAERTGGTYSTLKVQPAELEDSGVYFCASSPQGVNLTNPGGEQYFGPGTRLTVT.